The clone carrying this T cell receptor beta chain was seen just once. This sample was included in a study of blood T cell repertoires in COVID-19. Study-level information: Donors in the United States, Italy and Spain gave samples during acute or convalescent COVID-19. From T cells, B-cell-depleted T cells, or PBMCs came the material, which was cDNA or gDNA.

Per the study methods: Quantification of nucleated cells was approximated via reference gene primer amplification. Here immunoSEQ multiplex PCR was the method, and the copy in TCRdb shows in-frame clones only, minus some. V, J and clone size derive from that table, while D and trimming were established from the DNA sequence. The repertoire has about 35,000 clones, over 75% of them found once; the top ten carry 40% to 50%. Germline V lookup: CDR1 SGHRS, CDR2 YFSETQ. V dropped 7 bases and J dropped 10; count of bases not matched to a gene: 6. The CDR3 sequence is 12 residues long. The sequenced material came from peripheral blood. This chain connects TRBV5-1 to TRBJ2-1, with 9 bases aligning to TRBD2. The origin of this receptor is a human donor in a cohort sampled during active COVID-19. The CDR3 region is CASGSGGLEQFF. The CDR3 coding sequence is TGCGCCAGCGGGAGCGGGGGGTTAGAGCAGTTCTTC.